One sample yielded the 17 T cell receptor beta chains listed below, sequenced in a study of blood T cell repertoires in COVID-19. Generated by immunoSEQ multiplex PCR, the TCRdb table keeps only in-frame clones and is missing some. Of about 230,000 clones in the sample, about 79% were seen once. The sequencing sample was made of peripheral blood. The source of these receptors is a man in his forties who had recovered from COVID-19.

The chain carries TRBV2 and TRBJ2-1; D gene unclear. Deletions cut 6 bases from V and 5 bases from J, with 20 bases between. Germline CDR1 is SNHLY and CDR2 is FYNNEI. This CDR3 contains 16 residues. CDR3 sequence: CASRRSGSNLNNEQFF. The CDR3 nucleotides are TGTGCCAGCAGAAGATCCGGGTCGAATCTAAACAATGAGCAGTTCTTC.

To note about this clone: Possible read error: a much larger clone is one base away. The V call is TRBV5-1, the J call TRBJ2-3; no reliable D call. V dropped 4 bases and J dropped 3 bases, with 9 bases sitting between them. This CDR3 spans 13 amino acids. Per germline, CDR1 SGHRS and CDR2 YFSETQ. The CDR3 protein is CASSPIQTDTQYF. The CDR3 coding sequence is TGCGCCAGCAGCCCCATACAGACAGATACGCAGTATTTT.

In this sample, this clone turned up once. This chain joins TRBV15 and TRBJ1-1, with D possibly being TRBD1 (6 bases). V lost 3 bases, J lost 1 base, and 18 bases lay in between. The CDR3 runs to 17 residues. The germline gives CDR1 LNHNV, CDR2 YYDKDF (reference sequence). Here the CDR3 reads CATSSPLVWTENTEAFF. Written as DNA, the CDR3 is TGTGCCACCAGCAGCCCCCTTGTGTGGACAGAGAACACTGAAGCTTTCTTT.

The chain carries TRBV19 and TRBJ2-7, with 10 bases identical to TRBD1. Germline values: CDR1 LNHDA, CDR2 SQIVND (reference sequence). This CDR3 region has 14 residues. V lost 5 bases, J lost 4 bases, and 5 bases stayed unmatched. CDR3 residues: CASSAGTGAYEQYF. DNA of the CDR3: TGTGCCAGTAGTGCCGGGACAGGGGCTTACGAGCAGTACTTC.

The sample holds a few counts of this clone. The V gene is TRBV6-2 or TRBV6-3, the J gene TRBJ2-1; no firm D call. Deletions cut 2 bases from V and 9 bases from J, with 11 bases between. Per germline, CDR1 MNHEY and CDR2 SVGEGT. The CDR3 runs to 13 residues. The CDR3 region has the DNA TGTGCCAGCAGTTACCACAGAGAAGGTGAGCAGTTCTTC. Its translation: CASSYHREGEQFF.

The gene calls are TRBV24-1 and TRBJ2-1; D perhaps matches TRBD1 (5 bases). Trimming shortened V by 6 bases and J by 4 bases, and 6 bases separated the two germline ends. The CDR3 is made up of 12 amino acids. Looked up from germline, CDR1 is KGHDR and CDR2 is SFDVKD. The CDR3 is CATSTGYNEQFF. The CDR3 DNA reads TGTGCCACCAGTACAGGATACAATGAGCAGTTCTTC.

The V gene is TRBV5-1, the J gene TRBJ2-1; TRBD2 matches 7 bases. The V gene's germline CDR1 is SGHRS and CDR2 YFSETQ. Losses at the gene ends were 4 bases for V and 4 bases for J; bases not matched to a gene: 8. The CDR3 length is 15 residues. The CDR3 DNA follows: TGCGCCAGCAGCCCCGTCGGGGGGACTTACAATGAGCAGTTCTTC. Translated: CASSPVGGTYNEQFF.

Note on this clone: Germline and junction disagree at one end, which may indicate a read error. The chain couples TRBV7-7 to TRBJ2-2, with D maybe TRBD2 (6 bases). Germline loops: CDR1 SSHAT, CDR2 FNYEAQ (reference sequence). The CDR3 sequence is 14 residues long. The CDR3 is CASSPLATTGELFF. The CDR3 region has the DNA TGTGCTAGCAGCCCTCTAGCGACCACCGGGGAGCTGTTTTTT.

This sequence joins TRBV24-1 and TRBJ2-1; TRBD2 matches 7 bases. The CDR3 extends over 17 amino acids. The V and J ends lost 0 bases and 0 bases, in that order; junction bases with no gene match: 4. Germline values: CDR1 KGHDR, CDR2 SFDVKD. The CDR3 DNA reads TGTGCCACCAGTGATTTGTGCGCTAGCGGCTCCTACAATGAGCAGTTCTTC. It translates to CATSDLCASGSYNEQFF.

The gene calls are TRBV5-3 and TRBJ2-5; 7 bases agree with TRBD2. TRBV5-3 is assigned to the ORF class and has an uncertain function. This CDR3 contains 14 residues. V lost 4 bases, J lost 2 bases, and 5 bases stayed unmatched. Written as DNA, the CDR3 is TGTGCCAGAAGCCCCGGGGAGGGGCAAGAGACCCAGTACTTC. Translation gives CARSPGEGQETQYF.

The V gene is TRBV6-1, the J gene TRBJ1-5; D call uncertain. Germline loops: CDR1 MNHNS, CDR2 SASEGT. CDR3 length: 15 residues. Trimming took 3 bases from V and 1 from J, leaving 10 bases between them. CDR3 coding DNA: TGTGCCAGCAGTGAGTTGGGGAGGAGCAATCAGCCCCAGCATTTT. Translating gives CASSELGRSNQPQHF.

In this sample, this clone turned up once. This chain connects TRBV7-9 to TRBJ2-7; 12 bases are a match to TRBD1. Germline CDR1 reads SEHNR; CDR2 reads FQNEAQ (reference sequence). After removal of 7 bases from V and 3 bases from J, the junction contained 13 bases not matched to a gene. CDR3 length equals 17 residues. The CDR3 region is CASNPGTGGSGDYEQYF. The CDR3 nucleotides are TGTGCCAGCAACCCCGGGACAGGGGGCTCGGGCGACTACGAGCAGTACTTC.

The chain links TRBV30 to TRBJ1-2; D gene ambiguous. CDR1 is GTSNPN, CDR2 SVGIG, per germline (reference sequence). The CDR3 consists of 16 residues. The V gene lost 4 bases and the J gene lost 2 bases, with 20 bases spanning the gap. The DNA for the CDR3 is TGTGCCTGGAAGGTAGCTCCGGCCCCGAGGAACTATGGCTACACCTTC. It specifies CAWKVAPAPRNYGYTF.

The rearrangement joins TRBV2 to TRBJ2-1, with a weak D call TRBD2 (6 bases). The CDR3 length is 14 residues. V was pared by 9 bases and J by 7 bases, with 19 bases between. CDR1 is SNHLY, CDR2 FYNNEI, per germline. The CDR3 DNA is TGTGCCAGGAGGGGAGGACGGCAAACAAATGAGCAGTTCTTC. Its protein is CARRGGRQTNEQFF.

Comments on this clone: At one boundary the junction diverges from the germline segment, which might be a read error. This chain links TRBV19 with TRBJ2-4; TRBD1 matches 8 bases. The CDR3 sequence is 12 residues long. Looked up from germline, CDR1 is LNHDA and CDR2 is SQIVND (reference sequence). CDR3 protein: CASRAPPDREIF. In nucleotides, the CDR3 is TGTGCCAGTAGGGCCCCCCCGGACAGGGAGATCTTC.

This chain uses TRBV11-3 with TRBJ1-2; D possibly corresponds to TRBD1 (6 bases). The CDR3 covers 13 residues. With 4 bases removed from V and 4 bases from J, the gap between germline ends came to 10 bases. Germline CDR1 and CDR2: SGHNT and YENEEA. CDR3 sequence (DNA): TGTGCCAGCAGCTCGACACAGGGCTATGGCTACACCTTC. The encoded protein is CASSSTQGYGYTF. The variable domain in full, completed from reference TRBV11-3 and TRBJ1-2, reads EAGVVQSPRYKIIEKKQPVAFWCNPISGHNTLYWYLQNLGQGPELLIRYENEEAVDDSQLPKDRFSAERLKGVDSTLKIQPAELGDSAVYLCASSSTQGYGYTFGSGTRLTVV.

This clone has only a few counts. The chain employs TRBV7-9 and TRBJ2-7; 8 bases are shared with TRBD1. The CDR3 consists of 15 residues. The J segment lost 3 bases and the V segment lost 4 bases, leaving 8 bases of the junction unmatched. In germline, CDR1 is SEHNR, CDR2 FQNEAQ (reference sequence). Here the CDR3 reads CASSSSGQVLYEQYF. In DNA form, the CDR3 reads TGTGCCAGCAGCTCGTCGGGACAGGTACTCTACGAGCAGTACTTC.